These T cell receptor beta chains were read from a single sample in a study of blood T cell repertoires in COVID-19. Clones were sequenced by immunoSEQ multiplex PCR, and TCRdb holds only the in-frame ones, with some missing. The sample consists of roughly 120,000 clones, around 88% of them appearing once. The sample taken for sequencing was peripheral blood. Source of these receptors: a woman aged 50 to 65 with active or convalescent COVID-19. The CDR3 runs from the conserved cysteine through the conserved F or W. A D gene is named only where the DNA matches it firmly. The listing skips clone size in some rows; elsewhere it reads once, few, many or a size class.

V gene	J gene	D gene	clone size	CDR3 DNA	CDR3 protein
TRBV27	TRBJ2-7	TRBD1	-	TGTGCCAGCAGTTTGGGCAGGGGGCACGAGCAGTACTTC	CASSLGRGHEQYF
TRBV4-3	TRBJ2-1	TRBD1	-	TGCGCCAGCAGCCTCAAACTTCCGGGACAGGGGGCCGGTGAGCAGTTCTTC	CASSLKLPGQGAGEQFF
TRBV18	TRBJ2-5	TRBD1	-	TGTGCCAGCTCACCCGGGACAGGGGGACAAGAGACCCAGTACTTC	CASSPGTGGQETQYF
TRBV7-9	TRBJ2-1	TRBD2	-	TGTGCCAGCAGTTCCCCCCCGGGACTAGCGGGCTCCTACAATGAGCAGTTCTTC	CASSSPPGLAGSYNEQFF
TRBV10-3	TRBJ2-2	-	-	TGTGCCATCAGTGAGTTACGGGACACCGGGGAGCTGTTTTTT	CAISELRDTGELFF
TRBV28	TRBJ2-7	TRBD2	once	TGTGCCAGCAGCCCCGGACTAGCGGGAGCTTTAAAGTACTTC	CASSPGLAGALKYF
TRBV15	TRBJ2-1	TRBD2	once	TGTGCCACCAGCAGGGCCGGGACTAGCGGTTACAATGAGCAGTTCTTC	CATSRAGTSGYNEQFF
TRBV2	TRBJ2-1	TRBD2	-	TGTGCCAGCTCGACTAGCGGCTCCTACAATGAGCAGTTCTTC	CASSTSGSYNEQFF
TRBV27	TRBJ2-2	TRBD2	-	TGTGCCAGCAGTTTCAGGAGGGGCGGGAGGTACACCGGGGAGCTGTTTTTT	CASSFRRGGRYTGELFF
TRBV4-1	TRBJ2-1	-	-	TGCGCCAGCAGCCAAGAATGGGGCTCTAGCTCCTACAATGAGCAGTTCTTC	CASSQEWGSSSYNEQFF
TRBV28	TRBJ2-7	-	-	TGTGCCAGCAGATCTCCAGGGAAAGAGCAGTACTTC	CASRSPGKEQYF
TRBV5-1	TRBJ2-2	-	-	TGCGCCAGCAGCTTGGGGCAGAACACCGGGGAGCTGTTTTTT	CASSLGQNTGELFF
TRBV7-2	TRBJ2-1	-	-	TGTGCCAGCAGCTTAGGGGGGGTCTCCTACTACAATGAGCAGTTCTTC	CASSLGGVSYYNEQFF
TRBV7-2	TRBJ2-1	-	-	TGTGCCAGCAGCTTCCACAGCTCGACTAGCAATGAGCAGTTCTTC	CASSFHSSTSNEQFF
TRBV7-9	TRBJ2-6	-	few	TGTGCCAGCAGCTTAAGTACAGGCCCATCTGGGGCCAACGTCCTGACTTTC	CASSLSTGPSGANVLTF
TRBV3-1/TRBV3-2	TRBJ2-7	-	-	TGTGCCAGCAGCCAAGAGGCCGAGCAGTACTTC	CASSQEAEQYF
TRBV30	TRBJ1-4	TRBD1	-	TGTGCCTGGACCAGAGGACAGGGTTCGGGTGAAAAACTGTTTTTT	CAWTRGQGSGEKLFF
TRBV28	TRBJ2-7	TRBD1	-	TGTGCCAGCACGGTACAGGGGAAGGCGTACGAGCAGTACTTC	CASTVQGKAYEQYF
TRBV6-6	TRBJ1-5	TRBD1	-	TGTGCCAGCAGCCTCGGACAGGGGCGGCAGCCCCAGCATTTT	CASSLGQGRQPQHF
TRBV7-2	TRBJ1-3	-	-	TGTGCCAGCAGCTTTTCACAGTACTCTGGAAACACCATATATTTT	CASSFSQYSGNTIYF
TRBV4-2	TRBJ2-7	TRBD2	-	TGTGCCAGCAGCCAAGGTTCGGGACTAGCTGGCGAGCAGTACTTC	CASSQGSGLAGEQYF
TRBV4-3	TRBJ2-1	TRBD2	-	TGCGCCAGCAGCCAAGAGATACGCCTAGCGGCAAACAATGAGCAGTTCTTC	CASSQEIRLAANNEQFF
TRBV30	TRBJ1-6	-	few	TGTGCCTGGAGTGTATTATGGGGGCCGGGGACCTATAATTCACCCCTCCACTTT	CAWSVLWGPGTYNSPLHF
TRBV18	TRBJ2-5	-	-	TGTGCCAGCTCACCAGAAGGGGCAAGACAAGAGACCCAGTACTTC	CASSPEGARQETQYF
TRBV28	TRBJ1-1	-	once	TGTGCCAGCAGCGGCGCGGGGACGGCGACCAACACTGAAGCTTTCTTT	CASSGAGTATNTEAFF
TRBV6-2/TRBV6-3	TRBJ1-6	-	-	TGTGCCAGCAGTTACAGGGGAAAGAATTCACCCCTCCACTTT	CASSYRGKNSPLHF
TRBV7-9	TRBJ1-4	-	once	TGTGCCAGCAGCTTAGATGGGGGCACTAATGAAAAACTGTTTTTT	CASSLDGGTNEKLFF
TRBV12-3/TRBV12-4	TRBJ2-1	TRBD1	-	TGTGCCAGCAGATACAGGGGTTACAATGAGCAGTTCTTC	CASRYRGYNEQFF
TRBV14	TRBJ2-2	-	-	TGTGCCAGTCCGGGACTTACCTCGGGCGGGGAGCTGTTTTTT	CASPGLTSGGELFF
TRBV4-3	TRBJ1-6	TRBD1	-	TGCGCCAGCAGCCAAGCGGGACAGGATAATAATTCACCCCTCCACTTT	CASSQAGQDNNSPLHF
TRBV28	TRBJ2-1	-	-	TGTGCCAGCAGTTTAGGTTTATCGCAGGGGAAGGACAGCTCCTACAATGAGCAGTTCTTC	CASSLGLSQGKDSSYNEQFF
TRBV9	TRBJ2-1	TRBD1	-	TGTGCCAGCAGCACGGGGACAGGGTGGACCGATGAGCAGTTCTTC	CASSTGTGWTDEQFF
TRBV4-2	TRBJ2-5	-	-	TGTGCCAGCAGCCAGACGGGACTTTCAGAGACCCAGTACTTC	CASSQTGLSETQYF
TRBV28	TRBJ2-7	-	-	TGTGCCAGCAGTTTATCAGCCTACGAGCAGTACTTC	CASSLSAYEQYF
TRBV28	TRBJ1-2	TRBD1	-	TGTGCCAGCAGCTCGGGACAGTTCAATGGCTACACCTTC	CASSSGQFNGYTF
TRBV12-3/TRBV12-4	TRBJ1-1	TRBD1	-	TGTGCCAGCAGAACAACAGGGGTCACTGAAGCTTTCTTT	CASRTTGVTEAFF
TRBV30	TRBJ2-7	TRBD1	-	TGTGCCTGGAGTGCCCCCCCGACAGGGCGCAACGAGCAGTACTTC	CAWSAPPTGRNEQYF
TRBV6-2/TRBV6-3	TRBJ2-3	-	-	TGTGCCAGCAGTCTGGACAACGCATGGCAGTATTTT	CASSLDNAWQYF
TRBV21-1	TRBJ2-7	-	once	TGTGCCATCCCGGAGTTAGCGGGCCCCTACGAGCAGTACTTC	CAIPELAGPYEQYF
TRBV6-1	TRBJ1-4	-	-	TGTGCCAGCAGTGAAGCGCGAGGGCCGGGTGAAAAACTGTTTTTT	CASSEARGPGEKLFF
TRBV30	TRBJ2-7	-	-	TGTGCCTGGAGTTTACAGTCCTACGAGCAGTACTTC	CAWSLQSYEQYF
TRBV27	TRBJ2-3	TRBD2	-	TGTGCCAGCAGTTTCCTAATAGCGGGAGGGAGCACAGATACGCAGTATTTT	CASSFLIAGGSTDTQYF
TRBV6-5	TRBJ2-5	-	-	TGTGCCAGCATGGGCTGGGCACAAGAGACCCAGTACTTC	CASMGWAQETQYF
TRBV7-6	TRBJ1-1	-	once	TGTGCCAGCAGCTTTGGGTTAACAGGTGAAGCTTTCTTT	CASSFGLTGEAFF
TRBV19	TRBJ2-1	TRBD2	-	TGTGCCAGTAGTATAGGGTACCCAGGACTAGCGGGAGGAGTGGATGAGCAGTTCTTC	CASSIGYPGLAGGVDEQFF
TRBV19	TRBJ2-6	TRBD2	-	TGTGCCAGTAGTATACGAGCGGGAGTCGCTGGGGCCAACGTCCTGACTTTC	CASSIRAGVAGANVLTF